This entry lists 16 T cell receptor beta chains sequenced from one sample in a study of monozygotic twins with inflammatory bowel disease. TCRdb reworked the 5' RACE reads into one entry per CDR3 protein, no DNA. Its listing shows approximately 400,000 distinct CDR3 sequences. Source material: blood. These receptors all stem from a human donor with ulcerative colitis or Crohn's disease, or a healthy co-twin of an affected twin (not recorded which).

V usage is TRBV7-9 and J usage is TRBJ2-3. The CDR3 consists of 14 residues. CDR1 and CDR2 (germline): SEHNR, FQNEAQ (reference sequence). The CDR3 is CASTPGVTVDTQYF.

The chain couples TRBV4-2 to TRBJ1-6; checking the TCRdb D call of TRBD1 is not possible without DNA. The germline V gene encodes CDR1 LGHNA and CDR2 YNFKEQ. This CDR3 is built from 16 residues. CDR3 in amino acids: CASSPQDAGNNSPLHF.

This chain links TRBV5-6 with TRBJ1-1; as DNA is missing, the TRBD1 call by TCRdb cannot be tested. The germline gives CDR1 SGHDT, CDR2 YYEEEE. This CDR3 is built from 13 residues. This CDR3 reads CASSFRVKTEAFF.

The chain uses TRBV2 and TRBJ1-4; TCRdb lists TRBD1, though no DNA is available to test this call. The CDR3 loop spans 20 amino acids. CDR1 and CDR2 from the germline V gene are SNHLY and FYNNEI. This chain's CDR3 is CASSEGPKGGNSGTREKLFF.

The chain carries TRBV7-2 and TRBJ1-1; TCRdb designates TRBD1, a call that cannot be tested without DNA. This CDR3 spans 16 amino acids. Per the germline V gene, CDR1 is SGHTA and CDR2 is FQGNSA. CDR3 loop: CASSLGQTNQNTEAFF.

J is TRBJ2-2 and V is TRBV12-3 or TRBV12-4; TCRdb's assignment of TRBD1 cannot be checked, as there is no DNA. The CDR3 is 15 residues long. This CDR3 reads CASRPGTGNTGELFF.

This chain uses TRBV5-1 with TRBJ1-2; TCRdb gives TRBD1 as the D gene, but with no DNA this cannot be confirmed. Germline V gives CDR1 SGHRS, CDR2 YFSETQ. There are 15 residues in the CDR3. The chain's CDR3 is CASSLDGALGYGYTF.

V is TRBV19 and J is TRBJ2-6; TCRdb's D call, TRBD2, is unchecked because there is no DNA. Germline loops: CDR1 LNHDA, CDR2 SQIVND (reference sequence). The CDR3 spans 16 residues. The CDR3 reads CASTLAGRSGANVLTF.

The rearrangement joins TRBV5-1 to TRBJ2-5; TCRdb reports TRBD1, a call that lacks DNA to check it against. CDR1 is SGHRS and CDR2 is YFSETQ in the germline V gene. CDR3 size: 16 residues. The CDR3 region is CASTALRGNEGETQYF.

The chain is built from TRBV5-1 and TRBJ2-3. Germline V CDR1 and CDR2: SGHRS, YFSETQ. The CDR3 runs to 13 residues. The CDR3 sequence: CASSFLSADTQYF.

The CDR3 here is CASSLDTRSSYNSPLHF. The chain carries TRBV6-1 and TRBJ1-6; the D call from TCRdb, TRBD1, cannot be confirmed without DNA. Looked up from germline, CDR1 is MNHNS and CDR2 is SASEGT. CDR3 length: 17 residues.

The J gene is TRBJ2-3, the V gene TRBV19; the D call from TCRdb, TRBD1, cannot be confirmed without DNA. This CDR3 has 14 residues. Per germline, CDR1 LNHDA and CDR2 SQIVND (reference sequence). The CDR3 reads CASTQTQGGDTQYF.

The rearrangement uses TRBV12-3 or TRBV12-4 and TRBJ1-4; the D call of TRBD1 rests on TCRdb alone, since no DNA is present to check it. The CDR3 length is 14 residues. CDR3 loop: CASSLVGSLGKLFF.

V is TRBV7-2 and J is TRBJ2-1. The germline V gene has CDR1 SGHTA and CDR2 FQGNSA. The CDR3 is made up of 12 amino acids. The CDR3 sequence is CASSLAYVEQFF.

V gene TRBV5-1 combines with J gene TRBJ2-6. CDR3 length: 16 amino acids. The germline gives CDR1 SGHRS, CDR2 YFSETQ. The CDR3 region is CASSLAVSSGANVLTF.

The rearrangement links TRBV20-1 to TRBJ1-5; no DNA is available, so the TRBD1 call from TCRdb remains unchecked. The CDR3 covers 16 residues. The germline V gene encodes CDR1 DFQATT and CDR2 SNEGSKA (reference sequence). CDR3 amino acids: CSALKGGPYSNQPQHF.